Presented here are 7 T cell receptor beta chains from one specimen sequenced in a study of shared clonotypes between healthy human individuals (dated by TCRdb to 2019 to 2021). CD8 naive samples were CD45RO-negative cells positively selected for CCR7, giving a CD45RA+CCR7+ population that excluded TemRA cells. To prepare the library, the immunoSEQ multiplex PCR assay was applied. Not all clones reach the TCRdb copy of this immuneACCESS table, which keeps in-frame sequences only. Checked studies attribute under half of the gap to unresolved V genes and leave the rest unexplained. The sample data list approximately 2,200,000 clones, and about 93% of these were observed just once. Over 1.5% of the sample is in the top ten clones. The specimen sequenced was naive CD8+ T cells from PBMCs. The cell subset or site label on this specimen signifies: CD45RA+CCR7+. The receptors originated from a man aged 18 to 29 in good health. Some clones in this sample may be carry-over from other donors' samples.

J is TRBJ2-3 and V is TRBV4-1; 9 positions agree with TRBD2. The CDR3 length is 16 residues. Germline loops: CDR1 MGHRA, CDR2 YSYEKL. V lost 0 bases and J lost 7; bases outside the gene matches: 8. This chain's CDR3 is CASSQDQSGRTYTQYF. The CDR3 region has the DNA TGCGCCAGCAGCCAAGATCAGAGCGGGAGGACCTATACGCAGTATTTT.

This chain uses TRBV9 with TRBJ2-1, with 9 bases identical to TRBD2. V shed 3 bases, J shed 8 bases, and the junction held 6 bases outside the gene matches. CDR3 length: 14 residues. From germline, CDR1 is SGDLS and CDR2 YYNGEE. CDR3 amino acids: CASSASGTFDEQFF. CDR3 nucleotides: TGTGCCAGCAGCGCTAGCGGGACCTTCGATGAGCAGTTCTTC.

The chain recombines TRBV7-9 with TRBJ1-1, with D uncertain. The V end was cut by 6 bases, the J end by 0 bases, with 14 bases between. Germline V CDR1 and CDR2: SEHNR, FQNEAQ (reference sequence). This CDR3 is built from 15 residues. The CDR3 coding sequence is TGTGCCAGCAGTGATCCGGCCCAGCTGAACACTGAAGCTTTCTTT. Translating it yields CASSDPAQLNTEAFF.

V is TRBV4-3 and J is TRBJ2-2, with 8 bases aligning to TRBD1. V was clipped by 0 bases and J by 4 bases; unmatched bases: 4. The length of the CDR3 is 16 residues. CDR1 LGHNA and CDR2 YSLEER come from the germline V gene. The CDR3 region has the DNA TGCGCCAGCAGCCAAGATTGGGACAGGTCCACCGGGGAGCTGTTTTTT. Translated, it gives CASSQDWDRSTGELFF.

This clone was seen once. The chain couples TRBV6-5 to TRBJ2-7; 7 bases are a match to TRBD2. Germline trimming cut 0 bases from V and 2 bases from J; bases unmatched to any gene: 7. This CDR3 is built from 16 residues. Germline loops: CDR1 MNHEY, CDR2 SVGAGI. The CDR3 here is CASSYSPSGGTYEQYF. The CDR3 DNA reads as TGTGCCAGCAGTTACTCGCCTAGCGGAGGGACCTACGAGCAGTACTTC.

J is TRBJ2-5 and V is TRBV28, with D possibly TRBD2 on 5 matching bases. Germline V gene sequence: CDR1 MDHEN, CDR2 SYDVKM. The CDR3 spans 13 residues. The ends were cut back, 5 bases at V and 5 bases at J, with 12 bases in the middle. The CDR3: CASSGPRVETQYF. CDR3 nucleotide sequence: TGTGCCAGCAGTGGCCCGAGGGTTGAGACCCAGTACTTC. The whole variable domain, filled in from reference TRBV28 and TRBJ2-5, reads DVKVTQSSRYLVKRTGEKVFLECVQDMDHENMFWYRQDPGLGLRLIYFSYDVKMKEKGDIPEGYSVSREKKERFSLILESASTNQTSMYLCASSGPRVETQYFGPGTRLLVL.

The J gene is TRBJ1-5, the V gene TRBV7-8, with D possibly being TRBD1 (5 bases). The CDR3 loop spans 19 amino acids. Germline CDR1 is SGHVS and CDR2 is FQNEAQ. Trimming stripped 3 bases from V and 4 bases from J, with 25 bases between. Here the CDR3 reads CASSFLYGRQLGPNQPQHF. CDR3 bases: TGTGCCAGCAGCTTTCTTTATGGGAGACAGCTCGGCCCAAATCAGCCCCAGCATTTT.